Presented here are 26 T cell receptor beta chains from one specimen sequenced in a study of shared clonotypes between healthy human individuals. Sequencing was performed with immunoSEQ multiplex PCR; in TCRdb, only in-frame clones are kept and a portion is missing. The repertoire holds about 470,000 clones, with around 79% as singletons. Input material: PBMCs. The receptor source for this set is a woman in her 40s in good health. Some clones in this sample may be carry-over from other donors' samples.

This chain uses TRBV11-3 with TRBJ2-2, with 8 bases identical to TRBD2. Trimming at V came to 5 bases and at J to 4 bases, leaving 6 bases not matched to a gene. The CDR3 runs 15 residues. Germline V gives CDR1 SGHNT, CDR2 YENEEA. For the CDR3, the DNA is TGTGCCAGCAGCGTTAGCGGGATCTCCACCGGGGAGCTGTTTTTT. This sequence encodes CASSVSGISTGELFF.

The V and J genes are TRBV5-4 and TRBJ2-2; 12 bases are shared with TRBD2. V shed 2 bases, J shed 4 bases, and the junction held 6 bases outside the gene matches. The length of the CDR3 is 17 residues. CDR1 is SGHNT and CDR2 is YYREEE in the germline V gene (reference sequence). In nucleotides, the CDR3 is TGTGCCAGCAGCTTCAGGTTACTAGCGGGGGGCACCGGGGAGCTGTTTTTT. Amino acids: CASSFRLLAGGTGELFF.

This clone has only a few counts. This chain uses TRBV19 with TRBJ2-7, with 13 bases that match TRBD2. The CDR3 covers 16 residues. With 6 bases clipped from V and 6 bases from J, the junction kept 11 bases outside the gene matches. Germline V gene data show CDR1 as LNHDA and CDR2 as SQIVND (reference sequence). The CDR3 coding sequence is TGTGCCAGTAGGCCAGCCGCACTAGCGGGAGGGCCCGAGCAGTACTTC. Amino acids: CASRPAALAGGPEQYF. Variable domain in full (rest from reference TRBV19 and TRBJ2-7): DGGITQSPKYLFRKEGQNVTLSCEQNLNHDAMYWYRQDPGQGLRLIYYSQIVNDFQKGDIAEGYSVSREKKESFPLTVTSAQKNPTAFYLCASRPAALAGGPEQYFGPGTRLTVT.

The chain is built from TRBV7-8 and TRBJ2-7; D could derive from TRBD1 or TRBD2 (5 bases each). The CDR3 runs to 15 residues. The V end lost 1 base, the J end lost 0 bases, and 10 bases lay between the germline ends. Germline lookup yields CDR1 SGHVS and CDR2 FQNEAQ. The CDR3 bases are TGTGCCAGCAGCTTAGTGACCGGGGCCTCCTACGAGCAGTACTTC. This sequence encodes CASSLVTGASYEQYF.

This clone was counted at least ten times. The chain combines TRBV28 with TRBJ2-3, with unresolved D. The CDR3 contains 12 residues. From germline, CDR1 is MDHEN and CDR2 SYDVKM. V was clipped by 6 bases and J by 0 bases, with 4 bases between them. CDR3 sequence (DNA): TGTGCCAGCAGGTTTAGCACAGATACGCAGTATTTT. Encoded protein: CASRFSTDTQYF.

CDR3 residues: CASSADLSNQPQHF. As DNA, the CDR3 is TGTGCCAGCAGCGCGGACCTTAGCAATCAGCCCCAGCATTTT. This rearrangement joins TRBV7-2 to TRBJ1-5; D gene uncertain. V was trimmed by 5 bases and J by 0 bases, leaving 8 bases between them. The germline V gene encodes CDR1 SGHTA and CDR2 FQGNSA. The CDR3 spans 14 residues. The whole variable domain, filled in from reference TRBV7-2 and TRBJ1-5, reads GAGVSQSPSNKVTEKGKDVELRCDPISGHTALYWYRQSLGQGLEFLIYFQGNSAPDKSGLPSDRFSAERTGGSVSTLTIQRTQQEDSAVYLCASSADLSNQPQHFGDGTRLSIL.

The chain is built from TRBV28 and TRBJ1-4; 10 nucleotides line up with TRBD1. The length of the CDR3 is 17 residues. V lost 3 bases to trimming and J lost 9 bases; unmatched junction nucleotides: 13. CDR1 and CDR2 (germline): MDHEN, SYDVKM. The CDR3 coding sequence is TGTGCCAGCAGTTTTGGGGACGGGACAGGGGATCGACAAAAACTGTTTTTT. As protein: CASSFGDGTGDRQKLFF.

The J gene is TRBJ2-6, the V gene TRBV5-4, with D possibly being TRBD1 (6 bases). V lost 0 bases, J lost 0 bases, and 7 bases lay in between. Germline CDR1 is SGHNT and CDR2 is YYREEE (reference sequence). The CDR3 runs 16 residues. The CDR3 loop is CASSLGGLSGANVLTF. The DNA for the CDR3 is TGTGCCAGCAGCTTGGGGGGGCTCTCTGGGGCCAACGTCCTGACTTTC.

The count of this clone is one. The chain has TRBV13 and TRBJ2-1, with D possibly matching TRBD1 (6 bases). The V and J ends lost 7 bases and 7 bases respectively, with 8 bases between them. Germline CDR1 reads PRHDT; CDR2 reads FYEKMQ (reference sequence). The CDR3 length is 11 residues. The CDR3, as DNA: TGTGCCAGCAAAGGGGGAAATGAGCAGTTCTTC. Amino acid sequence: CASKGGNEQFF.

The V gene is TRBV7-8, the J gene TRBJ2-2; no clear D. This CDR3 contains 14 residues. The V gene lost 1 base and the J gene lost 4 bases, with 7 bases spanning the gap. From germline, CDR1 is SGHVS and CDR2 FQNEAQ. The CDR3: CASSLGLSTGELFF. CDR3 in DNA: TGTGCCAGCAGCTTAGGCCTGTCCACCGGGGAGCTGTTTTTT.

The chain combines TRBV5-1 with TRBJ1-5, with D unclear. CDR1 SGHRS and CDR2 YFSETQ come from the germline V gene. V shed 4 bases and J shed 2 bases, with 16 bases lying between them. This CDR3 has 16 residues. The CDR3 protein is CASSQFIGGGNQPQHF. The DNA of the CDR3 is TGCGCCAGCAGCCAATTTATCGGAGGTGGCAATCAGCCCCAGCATTTT. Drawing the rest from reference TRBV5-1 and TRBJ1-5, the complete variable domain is KAGVTQTPRYLIKTRGQQVTLSCSPISGHRSVSWYQQTPGQGLQFLFEYFSETQRNKGNFPGRFSGRQFSNSRSEMNVSTLELGDSALYLCASSQFIGGGNQPQHFGDGTRLSIL.

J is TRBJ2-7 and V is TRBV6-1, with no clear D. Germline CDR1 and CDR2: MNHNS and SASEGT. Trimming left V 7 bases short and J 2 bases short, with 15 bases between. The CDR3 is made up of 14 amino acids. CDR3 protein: CASTPVTDPYEQYF. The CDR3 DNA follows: TGTGCCAGCACCCCCGTGACGGATCCCTACGAGCAGTACTTC.

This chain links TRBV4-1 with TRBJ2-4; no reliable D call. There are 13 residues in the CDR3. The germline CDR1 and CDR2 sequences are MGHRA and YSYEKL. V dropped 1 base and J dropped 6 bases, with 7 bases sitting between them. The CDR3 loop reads CASSQVNPNIQYF. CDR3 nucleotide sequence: TGCGCCAGCAGCCAAGTAAACCCAAACATTCAGTACTTC.

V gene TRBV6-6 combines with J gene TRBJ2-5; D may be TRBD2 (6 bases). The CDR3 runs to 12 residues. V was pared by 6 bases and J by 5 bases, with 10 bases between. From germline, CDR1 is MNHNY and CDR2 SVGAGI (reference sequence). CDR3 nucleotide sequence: TGTGCCAGCAGCCGAGCGGGCGAGACCCAGTACTTC. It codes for CASSRAGETQYF.

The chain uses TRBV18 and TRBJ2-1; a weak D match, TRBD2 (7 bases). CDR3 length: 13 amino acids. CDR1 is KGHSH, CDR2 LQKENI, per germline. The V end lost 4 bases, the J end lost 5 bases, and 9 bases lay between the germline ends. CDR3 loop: CASSQGGDNEQFF. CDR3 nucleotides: TGTGCCAGCTCACAAGGGGGGGACAATGAGCAGTTCTTC.

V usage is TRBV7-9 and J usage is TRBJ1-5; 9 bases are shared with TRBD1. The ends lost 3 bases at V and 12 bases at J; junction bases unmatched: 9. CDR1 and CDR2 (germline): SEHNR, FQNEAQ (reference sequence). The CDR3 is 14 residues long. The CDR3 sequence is CASSLGQGYADQHF. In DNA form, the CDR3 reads TGTGCCAGCAGCTTGGGACAGGGCTACGCTGACCAGCATTTT.

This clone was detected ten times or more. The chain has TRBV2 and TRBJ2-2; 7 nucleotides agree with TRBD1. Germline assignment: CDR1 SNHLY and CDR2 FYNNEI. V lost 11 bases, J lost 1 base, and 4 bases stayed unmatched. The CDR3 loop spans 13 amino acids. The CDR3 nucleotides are TGTGCCGCGACAGGGTTGAACACCGGGGAGCTGTTTTTT. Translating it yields CAATGLNTGELFF.

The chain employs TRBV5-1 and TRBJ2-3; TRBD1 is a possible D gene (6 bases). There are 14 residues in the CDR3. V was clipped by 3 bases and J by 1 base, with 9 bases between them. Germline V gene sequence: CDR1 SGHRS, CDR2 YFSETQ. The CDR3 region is CASSSRQGTDTQYF. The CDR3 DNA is TGCGCCAGCAGCTCTAGACAGGGCACAGATACGCAGTATTTT.

The CDR3 here is CASSSGERATAYEQYF. The CDR3 DNA reads TGTGCCAGCAGCTCCGGGGAAAGGGCCACAGCCTACGAGCAGTACTTC. The chain is built from TRBV4-2 and TRBJ2-7, with D maybe TRBD2 (5 bases). CDR1 and CDR2 from the germline V gene are LGHNA and YNFKEQ. Trimming left V 5 bases short and J 2 bases short, with 19 bases between. The CDR3 is 16 residues long.

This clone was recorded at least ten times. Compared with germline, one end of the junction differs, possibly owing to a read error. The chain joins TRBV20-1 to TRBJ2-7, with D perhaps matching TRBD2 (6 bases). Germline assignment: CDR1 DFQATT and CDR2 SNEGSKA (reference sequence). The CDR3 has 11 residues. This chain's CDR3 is CSARWDSRAVF. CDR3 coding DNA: TGCAGTGCTAGATGGGACTCAAGGGCGGTCTTC.

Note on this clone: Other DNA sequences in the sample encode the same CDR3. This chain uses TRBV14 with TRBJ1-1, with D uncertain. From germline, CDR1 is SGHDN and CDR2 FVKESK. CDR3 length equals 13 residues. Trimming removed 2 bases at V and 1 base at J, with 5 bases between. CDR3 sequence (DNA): TGTGCCAGCAGCCAATCACGGAACACTGAAGCTTTCTTT. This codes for CASSQSRNTEAFF.

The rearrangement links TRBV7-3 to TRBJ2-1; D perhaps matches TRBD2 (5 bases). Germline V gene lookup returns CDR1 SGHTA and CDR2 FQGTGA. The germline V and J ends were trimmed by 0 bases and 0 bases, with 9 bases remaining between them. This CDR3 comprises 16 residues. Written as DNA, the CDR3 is TGTGCCAGCAGCTTAACAATGGGGAGCTCCTACAATGAGCAGTTCTTC. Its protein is CASSLTMGSSYNEQFF.

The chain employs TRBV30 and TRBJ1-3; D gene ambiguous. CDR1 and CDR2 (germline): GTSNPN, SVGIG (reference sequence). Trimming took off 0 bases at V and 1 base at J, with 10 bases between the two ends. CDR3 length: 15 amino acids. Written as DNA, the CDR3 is TGTGCCTGGAGTGTCCGGGCTTTTTCTGGAAACACCATATATTTT. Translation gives CAWSVRAFSGNTIYF.

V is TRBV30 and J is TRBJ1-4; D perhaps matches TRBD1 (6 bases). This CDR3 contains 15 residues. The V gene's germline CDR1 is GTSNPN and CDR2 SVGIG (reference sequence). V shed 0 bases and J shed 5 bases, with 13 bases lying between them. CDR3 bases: TGTGCCTGGAGTGTAGGGACCGGGGGCAATGAAAAACTGTTTTTT. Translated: CAWSVGTGGNEKLFF.

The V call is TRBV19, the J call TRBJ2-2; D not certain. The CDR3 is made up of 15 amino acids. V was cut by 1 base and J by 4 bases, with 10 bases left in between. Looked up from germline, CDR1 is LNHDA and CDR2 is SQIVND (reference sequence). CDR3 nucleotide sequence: TGTGCCAGTAGTATAGGGCTGGGCGTCACCGGGGAGCTGTTTTTT. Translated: CASSIGLGVTGELFF.

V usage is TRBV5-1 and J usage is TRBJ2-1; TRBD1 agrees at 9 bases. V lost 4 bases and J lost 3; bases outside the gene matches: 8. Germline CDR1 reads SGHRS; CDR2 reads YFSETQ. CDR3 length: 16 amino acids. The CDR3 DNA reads TGCGCCAGCAGCCGCGGGACAGGGCCCAACTACAATGAGCAGTTCTTC. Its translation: CASSRGTGPNYNEQFF.